The clone carrying this T cell receptor (beta chain) appeared many times. Its antigen is still unknown. Other DNA sequences of this sample code for an identical CDR3. Germline V gene sequence: CDR1 SGHTA, CDR2 FQGNSA. V was trimmed by 3 bases and J by 0 bases, leaving 6 bases between them. The CDR3 is 14 amino acids. This sample is drawn from a study of beta chain features in type 1 diabetes. Every bit of the isolated RNA underwent reverse transcription, so sequencing read expressed TCRB transcripts. Read counts averaged around 3.5 million for samples of naive, central memory and regulatory T cells. Produced via immunoSEQ multiplex PCR; TCRdb's table is partial and in-frame only. Of 300,000 to 400,000 clones listed, under 8.5% were seen once; the top ten hold 0.44%. Findings of the study overall: TCRB CDR3 length was moderately but significantly reduced in all four CD4+ subsets of Type 1 diabetes patients.

The sample was central memory CD4+ T cells from blood. The chain links TRBV7-2 to TRBJ1-3; no clear D gene. The TCR sequence derives from a woman under 30 in good health. The CDR3 loop is CASSLGNSGNTIYF. As DNA, the CDR3 is TGTGCCAGCAGCTTGGGGAACTCTGGAAACACCATATATTTT.